This TCR beta chain was captured by sequencing in a study of shared clonotypes between healthy human individuals. In the original analysis: Owing to the provision of junction-only sequences devoid of quality scores by immunoSEQ, filtering differed. Measured with immunoSEQ multiplex PCR; TCRdb has only the in-frame clones, and not every one. V and J calls and clone size come straight from that table; D and trimming were deduced from the DNA. The sample has approximately 500,000 clones, approximately 80% seen once. Per the germline V gene, CDR1 is MNHNS and CDR2 is SASEGT. CDR3 size: 15 residues. V lost 5 bases to trimming and J lost 0 bases; unmatched junction nucleotides: 5.

The chain combines TRBV6-1 with TRBJ2-7; 9 nucleotides line up with TRBD1. The sequenced material came from PBMCs. The origin of this receptor is a woman aged 40 to 50 in good health. Some clones in this sample may be carry-over from other donors' samples. The CDR3 DNA reads TGTGCCAGCAGTCATGGGACAGGGAGCTCCTACGAGCAGTACTTC. It encodes CASSHGTGSSYEQYF.